This TCR beta chain was recovered during a study of cytomegalovirus exposure and HLA in healthy donors. Study in general: The 100 million to 140 million unique TCR beta sequences, from about 180 million T cells, were found by an earlier analysis. Study findings and constraints: The authors excluded some V segments, including TRBV6-2 and TRBV6-3, as indistinguishable. Three chains linked to CMV were shown in vitro to be specific for CMV antigens. Later analysis showed TCR association rates varying by HLA locus, highest for DRB1 and lowest for HLA-C.

Comment on this clone: Its antigen is not identified.

Germline-derived CDR1 and CDR2 are MDHEN and SYDVKM. The length of the CDR3 is 15 residues. V was pared by 6 bases and J by 0 bases, with 15 bases between. The primer mix had 60 Vbeta and 13 Jbeta primers. Method: immunoSEQ multiplex PCR; TCRdb's copy keeps in-frame clones and lacks some. The sample consists of some 170,000 clones, around 69% of them appearing once. The sequenced sample was PBMCs. The rearrangement uses TRBV28 and TRBJ2-7, with D possibly being TRBD1 (5 bases). The sequence came from a man aged 55-75 years in good health and CMV-seronegative. CDR3: CASSVQGGPSYEQYF. CDR3 DNA sequence: TGTGCCAGCAGCGTCCAGGGTGGTCCCTCCTACGAGCAGTACTTC. Variable domain in full (rest from reference TRBV28 and TRBJ2-7): DVKVTQSSRYLVKRTGEKVFLECVQDMDHENMFWYRQDPGLGLRLIYFSYDVKMKEKGDIPEGYSVSREKKERFSLILESASTNQTSMYLCASSVQGGPSYEQYFGPGTRLTVT.